Each of the 26 T cell receptor beta chains below was sequenced from the same sample in a study of Graves' ophthalmopathy and Graves' hyperthyroidism. Beta-chain TCR CDR3 regions were amplified from RNA transcripts. HTBI primers were used in a first-round RT-PCR, which preceded a second-round multiplex PCR. One entry per CDR3 protein, called by TCRdb with MiXCR from the multiplex PCR reads. The sample contains around 1,000,000 distinct CDR3 sequences, roughly 35% of which appear only once. The specimen sequenced was peripheral blood or thyroid tissue (not recorded which). These receptors originate from an adult man with Graves' hyperthyroidism.

V gene TRBV10-3 combines with J gene TRBJ1-1; 7 bases line up with TRBD1. V shed 6 bases, J shed 3 bases, and the junction held 7 bases outside the gene matches. Germline CDR1 is ENHRY and CDR2 is SYGVKD. The CDR3 has 14 residues. CDR3 sequence: CAISPTGRHTEAFF. As DNA, the CDR3 is TGTGCCATCAGCCCGACAGGGAGGCACACTGAAGCTTTCTTT.

This clonotype was recorded a few times. The chain carries TRBV30 and TRBJ2-5; TRBD2 matches at 7 bases. Germline V CDR1 and CDR2: GTSNPN, SVGIG (reference sequence). Trimming took 8 bases from V and 7 from J; bases not matched to a gene: 7. The CDR3 sequence is 11 residues long. In DNA, the CDR3 is TGTGCCCGGGAGGAAGACCGGACCCAGTACTTC. Translation: CAREEDRTQYF.

There are a few counts of this clonotype. A read error may explain this, as a much larger clone is one base away. The genes are TRBV7-2 and TRBJ2-5; possible D gene TRBD2, 5 bases. The CDR3 runs 15 residues. Looked up from germline, CDR1 is SGHTA and CDR2 is FQGNSA. The V end was cut by 5 bases, the J end by 4 bases, with 17 bases between. The CDR3 sequence is CASSPRGSLLETQYF. As DNA, the CDR3 is TGTGCCAGCAGCCCCCGGGGTAGCCTCTTAGAGACCCAGTACTTC.

This clonotype was picked up many times. V is TRBV7-2 and J is TRBJ2-2; D uncertain. Per the germline V gene, CDR1 is SGHTA and CDR2 is FQGNSA. The CDR3 length is 14 residues. V was shortened by 1 base and J by 2 bases, with 5 bases between the two germline ends. For the CDR3, the DNA is TGTGCCAGCAGCTTAGACTTTAACACCGGGGAGCTGTTTTTT. This gives the protein CASSLDFNTGELFF. Complete variable domain (other parts from reference TRBV7-2 and TRBJ2-2): GAGVSQSPSNKVTEKGKDVELRCDPISGHTALYWYRQSLGQGLEFLIYFQGNSAPDKSGLPSDRFSAERTGGSVSTLTIQRTQQEDSAVYLCASSLDFNTGELFFGEGSRLTVL.

The rearrangement uses TRBV9 and TRBJ2-2; no firm D call. V lost 5 bases, J lost 3 bases, and 23 bases lay in between. The CDR3 extends over 18 amino acids. Germline CDR1 reads SGDLS; CDR2 reads YYNGEE. The CDR3 nucleotides are TGTGCCAGCAGAGTTACTACAGAGACGGAGCCCTACACCGGGGAGCTGTTTTTT. Protein sequence: CASRVTTETEPYTGELFF.

This chain joins TRBV5-4 and TRBJ2-2; D not certain. Deletions cut 0 bases from V and 2 bases from J, with 8 bases between. Germline V gene lookup returns CDR1 SGHNT and CDR2 YYREEE (reference sequence). The CDR3 covers 15 residues. CDR3 amino acids: CASSLAGPNTGELFF. The CDR3 region has the DNA TGTGCCAGCAGCTTGGCCGGGCCAAACACCGGGGAGCTGTTTTTT.

This clonotype occurred many times. The germline gene is not matched at one end of the junction; a read error may be the cause. The chain uses TRBV5-1 and TRBJ2-2; 10 bases are a match to TRBD1. This CDR3 is 15 amino acids long. The germline V gene encodes CDR1 SGHRS and CDR2 YFSETQ. The DNA of the CDR3 is TGTGCCAGCAGTCCCGGGACAGGGGTCACCGGGGAGCTGTTTTTT. Translation: CASSPGTGVTGELFF. The variable domain in full, completed from reference TRBV5-1 and TRBJ2-2, reads KAGVTQTPRYLIKTRGQQVTLSCSPISGHRSVSWYQQTPGQGLQFLFEYFSETQRNKGNFPGRFSGRQFSNSRSEMNVSTLELGDSALYLCASSPGTGVTGELFFGEGSRLTVL.

Ten or more counts support this clonotype. The J gene is TRBJ2-7, the V gene TRBV6-2 or TRBV6-3; possibly TRBD1 for D (5 bases). The CDR3 runs to 13 residues. Trimming took off 2 bases at V and 2 bases at J, with 7 bases between the two ends. The germline V gene encodes CDR1 MNHEY and CDR2 SVGEGT. CDR3 nucleotide sequence: TGTGCCAGCAGTTACACAGGACCCTACGAGCAGTACTTC. This encodes CASSYTGPYEQYF.

The genes are TRBV2 and TRBJ1-1, with 7 bases aligning to TRBD1. The germline V gene encodes CDR1 SNHLY and CDR2 FYNNEI. This CDR3 is 12 amino acids long. V trimming: 4 bases; J trimming: 10 bases; junction bases outside the gene matches: 6. The CDR3 DNA reads TGTGCCAGCAGTGGAGACAGGGACGTAGCTTTCTTT. Encoded protein: CASSGDRDVAFF. The complete variable domain, with remaining parts taken from reference TRBV2 and TRBJ1-1, reads EPEVTQTPSHQVTQMGQEVILRCVPISNHLYFYWYRQILGQKVEFLVSFYNNEISEKSEIFDDQFSVERPDGSNFTLKIRSTKLEDSAMYFCASSGDRDVAFFGQGTRLTVV.

The J gene is TRBJ1-2, the V gene TRBV7-6, with 8 bases identical to TRBD1. CDR3 size: 14 residues. V was pared by 8 bases and J by 3 bases, with 8 bases of the junction left unmatched. CDR1 SGHVS and CDR2 FNYEAQ come from the germline V gene. The CDR3 nucleotides read TGTGCCAGCGGACCCGGGACAGGACACTATGGCTACACCTTC. Amino acids: CASGPGTGHYGYTF.

The chain combines TRBV20-1 with TRBJ2-5; a weak D match, TRBD1 (6 bases). The CDR3 is 14 amino acids. Germline-derived CDR1 and CDR2 are DFQATT and SNEGSKA (reference sequence). V shed 0 bases and J shed 1 base, with 9 bases lying between them. The CDR3 sequence is CSARDEGGQETQYF. The CDR3 DNA follows: TGCAGTGCTAGAGACGAAGGGGGCCAAGAGACCCAGTACTTC.

This clonotype was seen a handful of times. The chain combines TRBV25-1 with TRBJ2-7, with TRBD1 as a possible D gene (6 bases). The CDR3 extends over 13 amino acids. Trimming pared 7 bases from V and 3 bases from J, leaving 13 bases between. Germline V gene data show CDR1 as MGHDK and CDR2 as SYGVNS. For the CDR3, the DNA is TGTGCCAGCAAGGACAGCGATTTCTACGAGCAGTACTTC. It translates to CASKDSDFYEQYF.

The chain employs TRBV5-1 and TRBJ2-2; TRBD2 matches at 11 bases. With 5 bases clipped from V and 5 bases from J, the junction kept 5 bases outside the gene matches. Germline V gene lookup returns CDR1 SGHRS and CDR2 YFSETQ. This CDR3 is 15 amino acids long. The CDR3 loop is CASRTSGAFTGELFF. The CDR3 nucleotides are TGCGCCAGCAGGACTAGCGGGGCTTTTACCGGGGAGCTGTTTTTT. The full variable domain, completed using reference TRBV5-1 and TRBJ2-2, is KAGVTQTPRYLIKTRGQQVTLSCSPISGHRSVSWYQQTPGQGLQFLFEYFSETQRNKGNFPGRFSGRQFSNSRSEMNVSTLELGDSALYLCASRTSGAFTGELFFGEGSRLTVL.

This clonotype has ten or more counts. The chain is built from TRBV2 and TRBJ1-1; no clear D gene. The CDR3 runs to 11 residues. Germline lookup yields CDR1 SNHLY and CDR2 FYNNEI. V was trimmed by 6 bases and J by 5 bases, leaving 7 bases between them. CDR3 protein: CASSTMTEAFF. The CDR3 DNA reads as TGTGCCAGCAGCACCATGACTGAAGCTTTCTTT. The full variable domain, completed using reference TRBV2 and TRBJ1-1, is EPEVTQTPSHQVTQMGQEVILRCVPISNHLYFYWYRQILGQKVEFLVSFYNNEISEKSEIFDDQFSVERPDGSNFTLKIRSTKLEDSAMYFCASSTMTEAFFGQGTRLTVV.

This clonotype was counted at least ten times. V is TRBV20-1 and J is TRBJ1-1; D uncertain. The CDR3 sequence is 10 residues long. Germline CDR1 and CDR2: DFQATT and SNEGSKA (reference sequence). The V gene lost 2 bases and the J gene lost 5 bases, with 3 bases spanning the gap. In nucleotides, the CDR3 is TGCAGTGCTAGATGGACTGAAGCTTTCTTT. It encodes CSARWTEAFF.

CDR3 in DNA: TGCGCCAGCAGCTTGCAGGGTCGGACCCAGTACTTC. The encoded protein is CASSLQGRTQYF. The V gene is TRBV5-1, the J gene TRBJ2-5; a possible D gene is TRBD1 (5 bases). The CDR3 extends over 12 amino acids. In germline, CDR1 is SGHRS, CDR2 YFSETQ. V lost 1 base, J lost 7 bases, and 8 bases lay in between.

This clonotype came up many times. This chain joins TRBV7-8 and TRBJ2-2, with 12 bases lining up with TRBD1. The germline V gene encodes CDR1 SGHVS and CDR2 FQNEAQ. This CDR3 is 16 amino acids long. V lost 3 bases and J lost 4; bases outside the gene matches: 3. CDR3 loop: CASSFRDRGLTGELFF. The CDR3 nucleotides are TGTGCCAGCAGCTTCCGGGACAGGGGGCTCACCGGGGAGCTGTTTTTT.

About this clonotype: A read error may account for a junction end that differs from germline. This rearrangement joins TRBV12-3 or TRBV12-4 to TRBJ2-5; D may be TRBD2 (6 bases). The CDR3 is 16 amino acids. The CDR3 here is CASAGTHNHRAETHYF. For the CDR3, the DNA is TGTGCCAGCGCGGGGACCCACAACCATAGGGCAGAGACCCATTACTTC.

This chain uses TRBV7-2 with TRBJ2-7, with D tentatively TRBD2 (6 bases). Trimming took 5 bases from V and 4 from J, leaving 12 bases between them. This CDR3 comprises 13 residues. CDR1 is SGHTA and CDR2 is FQGNSA in the germline V gene. CDR3 coding DNA: TGTGCCAGCAGCCACGGGGGTCAATACGAGCAGTACTTC. It specifies CASSHGGQYEQYF.

The rearrangement uses TRBV19 and TRBJ1-5; D uncertain. The CDR3 totals 13 residues. V was trimmed by 5 bases and J by 4 bases, leaving 9 bases between them. Germline loops: CDR1 LNHDA, CDR2 SQIVND (reference sequence). The chain's CDR3 is CASSFQTNQPQHF. The CDR3 nucleotides are TGTGCCAGTAGTTTCCAGACTAATCAGCCCCAGCATTTT.

This chain uses TRBV5-5 with TRBJ1-5, with TRBD1 identical over 7 bases. There are 18 residues in the CDR3. CDR1 is SGHKS, CDR2 YYEKEE, per germline (reference sequence). The J segment lost 5 bases and the V segment lost 0 bases, leaving 14 bases of the junction unmatched. CDR3 in amino acids: CASSLVPSYMTGHQPQHF. The DNA for the CDR3 is TGTGCCAGCAGCTTGGTTCCCTCCTACATGACAGGGCATCAGCCCCAGCATTTT.

This clonotype was observed many times. This chain connects TRBV7-9 to TRBJ2-7, with 10 bases aligning to TRBD1. This CDR3 comprises 15 residues. V shed 4 bases, J shed 6 bases, and the junction held 9 bases outside the gene matches. Germline CDR1 and CDR2: SEHNR and FQNEAQ (reference sequence). Here the CDR3 DNA reads TGTGCCAGCAGCTGGCGACAGGGGGCGATTCTCGAGCAGTACTTC. The encoded protein is CASSWRQGAILEQYF. Full variable domain (missing parts from reference TRBV7-9 and TRBJ2-7): DTGVSQNPRHKITKRGQNVTFRCDPISEHNRLYWYRQTLGQGPEFLTYFQNEAQLEKSRLLSDRFSAERPKGSFSTLEIQRTEQGDSAMYLCASSWRQGAILEQYFGPGTRLTVT.

The chain joins TRBV6-4 to TRBJ1-5; TRBD1 matches at 9 bases. Germline-derived CDR1 and CDR2 are MRHNA and SNTAGT. The CDR3 contains 16 residues. Trimming at V came to 4 bases and at J to 1 base, leaving 5 bases not matched to a gene. The CDR3 reads CASSAGTGPSNQPQHF. CDR3 in DNA: TGTGCCAGCAGTGCCGGGACAGGGCCCAGCAATCAGCCCCAGCATTTT.

This clonotype was detected a few times. This chain uses TRBV25-1 with TRBJ1-6; 8 positions agree with TRBD1. The V segment lost 5 bases and the J segment 7 bases; nucleotides outside the gene matches: 4. The CDR3 covers 14 residues. The germline CDR1 and CDR2 sequences are MGHDK and SYGVNS. CDR3: CASSFGTGNSPLHF. The CDR3 DNA is TGTGCCAGCAGTTTTGGGACAGGAAATTCACCCCTCCACTTT.

V is TRBV7-6 and J is TRBJ2-7; D possibly corresponds to TRBD1 (6 bases). CDR3 length: 14 residues. The V end was cut by 3 bases, the J end by 6 bases, with 15 bases between. Germline CDR1 reads SGHVS; CDR2 reads FNYEAQ. The CDR3 spells CASSLGGQLPEQYF. In DNA form, the CDR3 reads TGTGCCAGCAGCTTGGGCGGACAGCTCCCCGAGCAGTACTTC.

The chain combines TRBV20-1 with TRBJ1-5; D possibly corresponds to TRBD1 (6 bases). CDR3 length: 11 residues. CDR1 DFQATT and CDR2 SNEGSKA come from the germline V gene (reference sequence). With 3 bases removed from V and 13 bases from J, the gap between germline ends came to 13 bases. CDR3 in DNA: TGCAGTGCTAGCCCCGGACAGACACAGCATTTT. It codes for CSASPGQTQHF.